This paragraph reports one TCR beta chain. With 1 base removed from V and 7 bases from J, the gap between germline ends came to 5 bases. The length of the CDR3 is 13 residues. Per the germline V gene, CDR1 is MGHRA and CDR2 is YSYEKL. Clones were sequenced by immunoSEQ multiplex PCR, and TCRdb holds only the in-frame ones, with some missing. Of tens of thousands of clones detected, more than 70% appear once; the ten largest clones hold roughly a fifth. This specimen comes from a study of T cell responses to AZD1222 COVID-19 vaccine. The TCR was taken from an adult in good health. The rearrangement links TRBV4-1 to TRBJ1-6; unclear D gene. The source was peripheral blood, collected on day 0 of AZD1222 vaccination. The CDR3 spells CASSQVGNSPLHF. DNA of the CDR3: TGCGCCAGCAGCCAAGTTGGAAATTCACCCCTCCACTTT.